This T cell receptor (beta chain) stems from a study of cytomegalovirus exposure and HLA in healthy donors. The study's findings and limits: Most of the CMV-associated TCR beta chains (in a later analysis) appeared to be HLA-restricted. For cytomegalovirus status, the classifier reportedly gave diagnoses with high specificity and sensitivity. In a later analysis, HLA-associated beta chains showed higher expansion and lower generation probabilities than comparable chains.

Worth noting for this clone: As yet, its antigen is unknown.

PCR amplification relied on 60 Vbeta primers (plus 13 Jbeta primers). Clones were read by immunoSEQ multiplex PCR, and TCRdb kept only the in-frame ones, dropping some. In all, the sample yields some 75,000 clones. The clonotype comes from a boy aged 5-17 years in good health and CMV-seronegative. Sample: PBMCs.

In DNA, the CDR3 is TGTGCCAGCAGTTCGACTAGCGGGTTACCCGAGCAGTTCTTC. As protein: CASSSTSGLPEQFF. The J gene is TRBJ2-1, the V gene TRBV6-5, with TRBD2 matching 10 bases. The CDR3 has 14 amino acids. Germline V gene data show CDR1 as MNHEY and CDR2 as SVGAGI. V lost 4 bases, J lost 10 bases, and 7 bases stayed unmatched.